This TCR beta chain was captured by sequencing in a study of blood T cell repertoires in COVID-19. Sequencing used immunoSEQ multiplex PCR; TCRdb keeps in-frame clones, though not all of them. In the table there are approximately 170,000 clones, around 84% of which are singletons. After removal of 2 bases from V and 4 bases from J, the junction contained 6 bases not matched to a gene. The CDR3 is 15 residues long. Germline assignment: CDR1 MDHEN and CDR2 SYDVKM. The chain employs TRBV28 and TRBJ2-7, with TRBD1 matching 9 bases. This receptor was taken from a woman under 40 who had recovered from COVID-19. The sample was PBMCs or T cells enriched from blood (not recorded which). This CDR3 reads CASSLAGTGRYEQYF. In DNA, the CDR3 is TGTGCCAGCAGTTTAGCCGGGACAGGGAGATACGAGCAGTACTTC.